What follows are 19 T cell receptor beta chains derived from one specimen sequenced in a study of cytomegalovirus exposure and HLA in healthy donors. Primers: 60 Vbeta forward and 13 Jbeta reverse. Generated by immunoSEQ multiplex PCR, the TCRdb table keeps only in-frame clones and is missing some. The sample includes roughly 290,000 clones, around 90% seen only once; the top ten take roughly 2%. The specimen was PBMCs. These receptors came from a woman aged 18-29 years in good health and CMV-seronegative.

The V call is TRBV1, the J call TRBJ2-5; TRBD1 is the table's D call and was not checked against the DNA. TRBV1 has pseudogene status. The CDR3 covers 16 residues. The CDR3 spells CTSSQARQLRQETQYF. The DNA of the CDR3 is TGCACCAGCAGCCAAGCAAGACAGCTGCGCCAAGAGACCCAGTACTTC.

This clone was detected only once. This same CDR3 is encoded by further DNA sequences in the sample. CDR3 coding DNA: TGCGCCAGCAGTCAGGGCTCTGGGGCCAACGTCCTGACTTTC. This gives the protein CASSQGSGANVLTF. The chain combines TRBV5-1 with TRBJ2-6; possibly TRBD1 for D (5 bases). The CDR3 spans 14 residues. CDR1 SGHRS and CDR2 YFSETQ come from the germline V gene. Trimming pared 5 bases from V and 0 bases from J, leaving 6 bases between.

The chain carries TRBV6-1 and TRBJ2-4, with a possible D match to TRBD2 (7 bases). Germline CDR1 is MNHNS and CDR2 is SASEGT. This CDR3 is built from 15 residues. Trimming removed 1 base at V and 7 bases at J, with 14 bases between. Here the CDR3 reads CASSEEGGARNIQYF. The CDR3 DNA reads as TGTGCCAGCAGTGAAGAGGGGGGGGCGAGGAACATTCAGTACTTC.

This chain links TRBV5-1 with TRBJ1-1; 7 nucleotides line up with TRBD1. This CDR3 comprises 15 residues. Losses at the gene ends were 2 bases for V and 0 bases for J; bases not matched to a gene: 4. Germline CDR1 SGHRS, CDR2 YFSETQ. CDR3 sequence (DNA): TGCGCCAGCAGCTTACCGGGACAGATGAACACTGAAGCTTTCTTT. Its protein is CASSLPGQMNTEAFF. Full variable domain (rest looked up from reference TRBV5-1 and TRBJ1-1): KAGVTQTPRYLIKTRGQQVTLSCSPISGHRSVSWYQQTPGQGLQFLFEYFSETQRNKGNFPGRFSGRQFSNSRSEMNVSTLELGDSALYLCASSLPGQMNTEAFFGQGTRLTVV.

CDR3 protein: CANCGGDTDTQYF. CDR3 nucleotide sequence: TGTGCCAATTGCGGGGGGGACACAGATACGCAGTATTTT. The rearrangement uses TRBV7-6 and TRBJ2-3; 9 positions match TRBD2. Germline CDR1 is SGHVS and CDR2 is FNYEAQ. The V segment lost 10 bases and the J segment 2 bases; nucleotides outside the gene matches: 4. This CDR3 comprises 13 residues.

The chain employs TRBV7-3 and TRBJ2-5, with a weak D call TRBD1 (6 bases). Trimming took off 5 bases at V and 5 bases at J, with 15 bases between the two ends. In germline, CDR1 is SGHTA, CDR2 FQGTGA. CDR3 length: 14 amino acids. CDR3 region: CASSPRGGLETQYF. The CDR3 region has the DNA TGTGCCAGCAGCCCCAGGGGCGGGCTGGAGACCCAGTACTTC.

On this clone itself: This specimen includes other DNA sequences encoding the same CDR3. The gene calls are TRBV5-1 and TRBJ2-5; TRBD2 might be the D (6 bases). The V end lost 4 bases, the J end lost 2 bases, and 12 bases lay between the germline ends. Germline CDR1 SGHRS, CDR2 YFSETQ. This CDR3 region has 14 residues. CDR3 sequence: CASSLGLIQETQYF. The DNA for the CDR3 is TGCGCCAGCAGCCTGGGACTTATACAAGAGACCCAGTACTTC.

This clone has just a few counts. This sequence joins TRBV6-1 and TRBJ2-7; D is unclear. The CDR3 sequence is 12 residues long. Trimming shortened V by 6 bases and J by 3 bases, and 9 bases separated the two germline ends. Germline CDR1 is MNHNS and CDR2 is SASEGT. The CDR3 DNA is TGTGCCAGCAGCCGAGGAATCTACGAGCAGTACTTC. Protein: CASSRGIYEQYF.

The rearrangement links TRBV19 to TRBJ2-2; a possible D gene is TRBD1 (5 bases). CDR1 LNHDA and CDR2 SQIVND come from the germline V gene (reference sequence). Trimming removed 3 bases from V and 12 bases from J, with 11 bases in between. The CDR3 runs to 12 residues. The CDR3 here is CASSMLQAQLFF. The CDR3 DNA reads as TGTGCCAGTAGTATGCTACAGGCTCAGCTGTTTTTT.

About this clone itself: Additional DNA sequences in this sample encode the identical CDR3. This chain joins TRBV9 and TRBJ1-4; 7 bases fit TRBD1. CDR1 and CDR2 (germline): SGDLS, YYNGEE. The CDR3 has 15 amino acids. V dropped 3 bases and J dropped 1; count of bases not matched to a gene: 3. CDR3 nucleotides: TGTGCCAGCAGCGCGTACAGGGGAACTAATGAAAAACTGTTTTTT. Its translation is CASSAYRGTNEKLFF.

This clone has only a few counts. The chain has TRBV11-2 and TRBJ2-5; 7 nucleotides match TRBD1. The CDR3 extends over 15 amino acids. CDR1 and CDR2 from the germline V gene are SGHAT and FQNNGV. The ends lost 5 bases at V and 1 base at J; junction bases unmatched: 7. The CDR3 reads CASSTHRGPQETQYF. In DNA, the CDR3 is TGTGCCAGCAGCACCCACAGGGGACCCCAAGAGACCCAGTACTTC. The full variable domain, in which reference TRBV11-2 and TRBJ2-5 provide the parts outside the CDR3, is EAGVAQSPRYKIIEKRQSVAFWCNPISGHATLYWYQQILGQGPKLLIQFQNNGVVDDSQLPKDRFSAERLKGVDSTLKIQPAKLEDSAVYLCASSTHRGPQETQYFGPGTRLLVL.

V is TRBV2 and J is TRBJ2-2, with 7 bases fitting TRBD2. Trimming removed 6 bases from V and 1 base from J; junction bases left unmatched: 2. Germline assignment: CDR1 SNHLY and CDR2 FYNNEI. The CDR3 contains 14 residues. CDR3 loop: CASRVAGNTGELFF. CDR3 DNA sequence: TGTGCCAGCAGGGTAGCGGGGAACACCGGGGAGCTGTTTTTT. Full variable domain (missing parts from reference TRBV2 and TRBJ2-2): EPEVTQTPSHQVTQMGQEVILRCVPISNHLYFYWYRQILGQKVEFLVSFYNNEISEKSEIFDDQFSVERPDGSNFTLKIRSTKLEDSAMYFCASRVAGNTGELFFGEGSRLTVL.

Comment on this clone: Different DNA sequences within this sample yield the same CDR3. This rearrangement joins TRBV2 to TRBJ1-6, with a weak D call TRBD1 (6 bases). The germline V and J ends were trimmed by 4 bases and 0 bases, with 10 bases remaining between them. This CDR3 is built from 16 residues. Looked up from germline, CDR1 is SNHLY and CDR2 is FYNNEI. CDR3 DNA sequence: TGTGCCAGCAGTGCACAGGGCGCCTCCTATAATTCACCCCTCCACTTT. Its translation: CASSAQGASYNSPLHF. The whole variable domain, remainder taken from reference TRBV2 and TRBJ1-6, is EPEVTQTPSHQVTQMGQEVILRCVPISNHLYFYWYRQILGQKVEFLVSFYNNEISEKSEIFDDQFSVERPDGSNFTLKIRSTKLEDSAMYFCASSAQGASYNSPLHFGNGTRLTVT.

This chain joins TRBV19 and TRBJ2-1, with 7 bases aligning to TRBD1. The CDR3 has 14 residues. CDR1 and CDR2 (germline): LNHDA, SQIVND (reference sequence). Trimming removed 3 bases from V and 6 bases from J; junction bases left unmatched: 5. Here the CDR3 reads CASSIIPGGNEQFF. In DNA, the CDR3 is TGTGCCAGTAGTATTATTCCAGGGGGCAATGAGCAGTTCTTC.

This clone was seen only a few times. V is TRBV6-6 and J is TRBJ1-1; a possible D gene is TRBD1 (5 bases). The CDR3 contains 14 residues. V dropped 8 bases and J dropped 0 bases, with 13 bases sitting between them. Germline V gene sequence: CDR1 MNHNY, CDR2 SVGAGI (reference sequence). The CDR3 sequence is CASAQTVLNTEAFF. The CDR3 region has the DNA TGTGCCAGCGCCCAGACAGTTTTGAACACTGAAGCTTTCTTT.

This clone was counted once. This chain joins TRBV13 and TRBJ1-5, with 7 bases lining up with TRBD1. CDR1 is PRHDT, CDR2 FYEKMQ, per germline (reference sequence). This CDR3 comprises 17 residues. The J segment lost 3 bases and the V segment lost 0 bases, leaving 8 bases of the junction unmatched. In DNA form, the CDR3 reads TGTGCCAGCAGCTTAGGTCGTACAGGGGAGGTCAATCAGCCCCAGCATTTT. It translates to CASSLGRTGEVNQPQHF.

The V gene is TRBV6-4, the J gene TRBJ2-1; tentatively, D is TRBD2 (5 bases). V dropped 6 bases and J dropped 8 bases, with 23 bases sitting between them. Germline CDR1 and CDR2: MRHNA and SNTAGT. The CDR3 consists of 16 residues. As DNA, the CDR3 is TGTGCCAGCAGAGCAACCTGCCCCTGGACTTGCGATGAGCAGTTCTTC. Its protein is CASRATCPWTCDEQFF.

The chain recombines TRBV2 with TRBJ2-1; 11 bases agree with TRBD2. CDR1 is SNHLY, CDR2 FYNNEI, per germline. The V gene end was trimmed by 0 bases and the J gene end by 7 bases; junction bases not matched to a gene: 14. The CDR3 is 19 residues long. CDR3 nucleotides: TGTGCCAGCAGTGAAGCGCTTAGCGGGGGGGCCGGTTGGTCAAATGAGCAGTTCTTC. It is translated as CASSEALSGGAGWSNEQFF.

This chain uses TRBV5-1 with TRBJ1-4, with D hard to call. Germline V lookup: CDR1 SGHRS, CDR2 YFSETQ. CDR3 length: 15 amino acids. Trimming removed 4 bases at V and 5 bases at J, with 15 bases between. CDR3 sequence reads: CASSLFAAANEKLFF. For the CDR3, the DNA is TGCGCCAGCAGCCTTTTTGCGGCAGCGAATGAAAAACTGTTTTTT. Using reference TRBV5-1 and TRBJ1-4 for the parts outside the CDR3, the full variable domain is KAGVTQTPRYLIKTRGQQVTLSCSPISGHRSVSWYQQTPGQGLQFLFEYFSETQRNKGNFPGRFSGRQFSNSRSEMNVSTLELGDSALYLCASSLFAAANEKLFFGSGTQLSVL.